The entry below describes one TCR beta chain. Its recognized antigen is unknown. An end of the junction differs from the germline gene, which may be a read error. The data stem from a study of blood T cell repertoires in COVID-19 (dated by TCRdb to between 2020 and 2021). In terms of the full investigation: The collaborator samples originated in the United States, Italy and Spain and spanned the acute and convalescent phases of COVID-19. The repertoires were made available in a free public database intended to serve as a resource for research on the immune response to SARS-CoV-2. A de-identified subject ID, COVID-19 status, age in years and sex were almost always included in the sample metadata. The prospective study material was composed of cDNA or gDNA derived from T cells, B-cell-depleted T cells, or PBMCs. Where available, HLA class I and class II types were taken from metadata supplied by the sample provider and were not determined by assay-based typing. Deeply sampled blood TCRbeta repertoires from subjects exposed to, actively infected with, or recovered from COVID-19 were included in the dataset. Samples were obtained from the ongoing ImmuneRACE study (first 160 participants) and from some 1,200 subjects provided by 6 global collaborators. Points the paper makes about the study in general: The quantity of clinical and demographic metadata differed by source and by participant and was supplied without curation.

The CDR3 measures 17 amino acids from cysteine to phenylalanine. The kept DNA is CDR3 alone, 51 bases in frame from the first base. Based on the germline V gene (reference sequence), the CDR1 and CDR2 sequences are LGHDT and YNNKEL. TCRbeta CDR3 regions were amplified from genomic DNA using the immunoSEQ Assay, a bias-controlled multiplex PCR. The study's processing was this. Within the assay, amplification of reference gene primers was used to estimate how many nucleated cells each sample contained. To quantify the absolute abundance of each unique TCRbeta CDR3 rearrangement, sequence reads were collapsed and filtered. For each sample, productive Simpson clonality was calculated by taking the square root of Simpson's diversity index across productive rearrangements. The table comes from immuneACCESS by way of TCRdb, which keeps in-frame sequences with V and J called. Part of the clones is missing from these tables; in studies checked, under half for an unresolved V gene and the rest for unknown reasons. V, J and clone size reflect that table, while D and trimming were determined from the DNA. The sample has some 200,000 clones on record, 65% to 90% of them singletons. Of the sample, 3.5% to 4.5% falls within the top ten clones.

The collaborating institutions used their own protocols to collect whole blood in K2EDTA tubes. Collaborator samples were shipped for TCRbeta analysis as frozen whole blood, isolated PBMCs, or DNA extracted from either sample type. The clonotype originates from a man aged 50 or older with acute or convalescent COVID-19. The rearrangement combines TRBV3-1 (or the pseudogene TRBV3-2) with TRBJ2-3; TRBD2 is possibly the D segment (5 matching bases). Material for sequencing was peripheral blood. The CDR3: CASSQVSAAGRTDTQYF. The nucleotides read TGTGCCAGCAGCCAAGTATCAGCGGCAGGTCGCACGGATACGCAGTATTTT.